The 12 T cell receptor beta chains in this list originate from one sample, sequenced in a study of cytomegalovirus exposure and HLA in healthy donors. This table comes from immunoSEQ multiplex PCR, and its TCRdb copy is limited to in-frame clones, with some not included. The sample lists about 83,000 clones, 95% to 97% occurring once. The specimen was PBMCs. Receptors originate from a woman aged 18-29 years in good health and CMV-seronegative.

In DNA, the CDR3 is TGTGCCAGCAGCTCGTCAGACAGGAACTATGGCTACACCTTC. Translation: CASSSSDRNYGYTF. The rearrangement joins TRBV11-2 to TRBJ1-2; perhaps TRBD1 as D (6 bases). CDR1 is SGHAT and CDR2 is FQNNGV in the germline V gene. There are 14 residues in the CDR3. Trimming left V 4 bases short and J 2 bases short, with 11 bases between.

The chain couples TRBV9 to TRBJ1-2; 10 nucleotides align to TRBD1. CDR1 and CDR2 from the germline V gene are SGDLS and YYNGEE. There are 13 residues in the CDR3. Germline trimming cut 5 bases from V and 4 bases from J; bases unmatched to any gene: 2. The CDR3 bases are TGTGCCAGCAGGGGGACAGGGGTCTATGGCTACACCTTC. This translates into CASRGTGVYGYTF.

The genes are TRBV19 and TRBJ1-2; maybe TRBD1 (5 bases). Germline V gene lookup returns CDR1 LNHDA and CDR2 SQIVND (reference sequence). There are 15 residues in the CDR3. Trimming removed 3 bases at V and 4 bases at J, with 15 bases between. The CDR3 sequence: CASSILAGGGYGYTF. The CDR3 nucleotides read TGTGCCAGTAGTATTCTGGCGGGGGGTGGCTATGGCTACACCTTC.

The V call is TRBV2, the J call TRBJ1-4; a possible D gene is TRBD1 (5 bases). In germline, CDR1 is SNHLY, CDR2 FYNNEI. The CDR3 runs 15 residues. The V and J ends lost 5 bases and 0 bases respectively, with 10 bases between them. This chain's CDR3 is CASSRDYATNEKLFF. DNA for the CDR3: TGTGCCAGCAGTAGGGACTACGCAACTAATGAAAAACTGTTTTTT.

This rearrangement joins TRBV13 to TRBJ1-2, with a tentative D call TRBD1 (5 bases). CDR1 PRHDT and CDR2 FYEKMQ come from the germline V gene (reference sequence). V lost 0 bases and J 4 bases, leaving 18 bases between the germline ends. The CDR3 has 17 amino acids. Here the CDR3 DNA reads TGTGCCAGCAGCTTAGGCCGAGCCCGGCAGGGAATCTATGGCTACACCTTC. Its translation is CASSLGRARQGIYGYTF. Supplemented by reference TRBV13 and TRBJ1-2, the full variable domain reads AAGVIQSPRHLIKEKRETATLKCYPIPRHDTVYWYQQGPGQDPQFLISFYEKMQSDKGSIPDRFSAQQFSDYHSELNMSSLELGDSALYFCASSLGRARQGIYGYTFGSGTRLTVV.

V usage is TRBV29-1 and J usage is TRBJ2-1, with a possible D match to TRBD1 (5 bases). Germline lookup yields CDR1 SQVTM and CDR2 ANQGSEA. V was clipped by 1 base and J by 2 bases, with 6 bases between them. This CDR3 has 13 amino acids. CDR3 bases: TGCAGCGTTGAAGGGGGCACCTACAATGAGCAGTTCTTC. This encodes CSVEGGTYNEQFF.

The CDR3 is CASSQVFFGGNKVTQYF. The CDR3 DNA reads as TGTGCCAGCAGCCAAGTTTTTTTCGGCGGGAACAAGGTGACCCAGTACTTC. V usage is TRBV14 and J usage is TRBJ2-5; D perhaps matches TRBD2 (6 bases). With 1 base removed from V and 7 bases from J, the gap between germline ends came to 22 bases. The germline V gene encodes CDR1 SGHDN and CDR2 FVKESK. CDR3 size: 17 residues.

This sequence joins TRBV5-4 and TRBJ2-1, with D possibly TRBD2 on 5 matching bases. Germline CDR1 is SGHNT and CDR2 is YYREEE (reference sequence). Trimming shortened V by 1 base and J by 2 bases, and 10 bases separated the two germline ends. CDR3 length equals 15 residues. The CDR3 reads CASSLKGVAYNEQFF. CDR3 DNA: TGTGCCAGCAGCTTGAAGGGAGTCGCCTACAATGAGCAGTTCTTC. Together with reference TRBV5-4 and TRBJ2-1, the CDR3 gives the full variable domain: ETGVTQSPTHLIKTRGQQVTLRCSSQSGHNTVSWYQQALGQGPQFIFQYYREEENGRGNFPPRFSGLQFPNYSSELNVNALELDDSALYLCASSLKGVAYNEQFFGPGTRLTVL.

For the CDR3, the DNA is TGCGCCAGCAGTGAGTCGGTAACTAGCGGCACAGATACGCAGTATTTT. The encoded protein is CASSESVTSGTDTQYF. This chain uses TRBV10-1 with TRBJ2-3; TRBD2 aligns across 7 bases. The CDR3 covers 16 residues. Germline CDR1 WNHNN, CDR2 SYGVQD (reference sequence). V lost 0 bases to trimming and J lost 1 base; unmatched junction nucleotides: 4.

This clone was counted only a few times. J is TRBJ2-4 and V is TRBV30; tentatively, D is TRBD1 (5 bases). CDR1 and CDR2 from the germline V gene are GTSNPN and SVGIG (reference sequence). The V gene lost 0 bases and the J gene lost 3 bases, with 12 bases spanning the gap. The CDR3 loop spans 15 amino acids. As DNA, the CDR3 is TGTGCCTGGAGTGTTATAGGGGTGGACAAAAACATTCAGTACTTC. Encoded protein: CAWSVIGVDKNIQYF.

The chain employs TRBV28 and TRBJ2-4, with D possibly TRBD2 on 6 matching bases. The CDR3 runs to 18 residues. Germline values: CDR1 MDHEN, CDR2 SYDVKM. V shed 3 bases and J shed 0 bases, with 18 bases lying between them. The CDR3 nucleotides are TGTGCCAGCAGTTTGGATATGTTGCGGGGACTAGCCAAAAACATTCAGTACTTC. Translated, it gives CASSLDMLRGLAKNIQYF. The full variable domain, completed using reference TRBV28 and TRBJ2-4, is DVKVTQSSRYLVKRTGEKVFLECVQDMDHENMFWYRQDPGLGLRLIYFSYDVKMKEKGDIPEGYSVSREKKERFSLILESASTNQTSMYLCASSLDMLRGLAKNIQYFGAGTRLSVL.

CDR3 DNA sequence: TGTGCCAGCAGTGACGGGGTTGGGGTCCCAAGATACACTGAAGCTTTCTTT. This gives the protein CASSDGVGVPRYTEAFF. The chain couples TRBV6-1 to TRBJ1-1, with no clear D. The CDR3 is 17 amino acids. Trimming removed 3 bases at V and 3 bases at J, with 20 bases between. Germline assignment: CDR1 MNHNS and CDR2 SASEGT.